A single sample gave rise to the 25 T cell receptor beta chains below, sequenced in a study of response to subunit inactivated influenza vaccine (dated by TCRdb to 2016 to 2019). Libraries were built with RT-PCR. Sequencing instrument: Illumina HiSeq 2500. The raw public data were reprocessed by TCRdb itself: fastp quality trimming at Q25, MiXCR clonotype calling, in-frame beta chains only. Entries that share a CDR3 protein sequence are merged under the most common genes and DNA. In this sample the table shows 450,000 to 600,000 distinct CDR3 sequences, roughly 7.6% of which occur a single time. The ten largest clonotypes hold about an eighth of the sample. Sequenced here: PBMCs from blood, sampled around 25 months after vaccination. The source of these receptors is a man between 50 and 70 years old who received an inactivated influenza vaccine. Donor details come from another sample of the same person, matched by shared clones.

This clonotype was counted ten times or more. CDR3 protein: CASSLRDRRAGELFF. Here the CDR3 DNA reads TGCGCCAGCAGCCTACGGGACAGGAGGGCCGGGGAGCTGTTTTTT. This chain joins TRBV5-1 and TRBJ2-2; 8 bases agree with TRBD1. Germline V gene lookup returns CDR1 SGHRS and CDR2 YFSETQ. The V segment lost 4 bases and the J segment 6 bases; nucleotides outside the gene matches: 8. This CDR3 comprises 15 residues.

This rearrangement joins TRBV7-9 to TRBJ1-1; D is uncertain. V was trimmed by 6 bases and J by 2 bases, leaving 13 bases between them. Germline V gene sequence: CDR1 SEHNR, CDR2 FQNEAQ (reference sequence). This CDR3 is 14 amino acids long. The DNA for the CDR3 is TGTGCCAGCAGTACCGGGCCAGTAAACACTGAAGCTTTCTTT. Translated, it gives CASSTGPVNTEAFF.

This clonotype was seen only a few times. CDR3 nucleotide sequence: TGTGCCAGCAGCTTAGTTGCCGACCTAGATACCGGGGAGCTGTTTTTT. This translates into CASSLVADLDTGELFF. This sequence joins TRBV7-6 and TRBJ2-2; D is undetermined. With 1 base removed from V and 5 bases from J, the gap between germline ends came to 14 bases. CDR3 size: 16 residues. Germline CDR1 and CDR2: SGHVS and FNYEAQ.

This clonotype was detected ten times or more. The CDR3 nucleotides are TGCAGTGCTAGAGATCTCTGGCTAGAGGCAGATACGCAGTATTTT. This translates into CSARDLWLEADTQYF. This rearrangement joins TRBV20-1 to TRBJ2-3; D is unclear. Per the germline V gene, CDR1 is DFQATT and CDR2 is SNEGSKA (reference sequence). The length of the CDR3 is 15 residues. Between the trimmed V and J ends, which lost 0 bases and 4 bases, there was a span of 14 bases.

The table lists this clonotype with many counts. V is TRBV7-3 and J is TRBJ2-3; D gene uncertain. This CDR3 has 14 residues. V lost 4 bases and J 2 bases, leaving 10 bases between the germline ends. The germline gives CDR1 SGHTA, CDR2 FQGTGA. The CDR3 spells CASSYLGPTDTQYF. The CDR3, as DNA: TGTGCCAGCAGCTATCTCGGCCCCACAGATACGCAGTATTTT.

V usage is TRBV6-2 or TRBV6-3 and J usage is TRBJ2-3, with TRBD2 matching over 8 bases. Trimming at V came to 6 bases and at J to 4 bases, leaving 6 bases not matched to a gene. The CDR3 has 14 amino acids. The V gene's germline CDR1 is MNHEY and CDR2 SVGEGT. CDR3 nucleotide sequence: TGTGCCAGCAGAGAGACTAGCGTGGCAGATACGCAGTATTTT. It codes for CASRETSVADTQYF.

This clonotype was observed many times. The chain has TRBV18 and TRBJ2-1; D is uncertain. Trimming pared 4 bases from V and 6 bases from J, leaving 7 bases between. The CDR3 totals 12 residues. CDR1 is KGHSH and CDR2 is LQKENI in the germline V gene. CDR3 sequence (DNA): TGTGCCAGCTCACATCAGTTCAATGAGCAGTTCTTC. This gives the protein CASSHQFNEQFF.

The chain links TRBV7-9 to TRBJ2-1; a weak D match, TRBD1 (6 bases). V lost 7 bases, J lost 4 bases, and 17 bases lay in between. From germline, CDR1 is SEHNR and CDR2 FQNEAQ (reference sequence). The CDR3 sequence is 15 residues long. CDR3 amino acids: CASNAEGRGYNEQFF. CDR3 nucleotides: TGTGCCAGCAACGCAGAGGGCAGGGGATACAATGAGCAGTTCTTC.

The V call is TRBV7-9, the J call TRBJ1-1, with D possibly being TRBD1 (6 bases). Germline V gives CDR1 SEHNR, CDR2 FQNEAQ (reference sequence). V gave up 6 bases and J gave up 2 bases, with 16 bases separating them. This CDR3 is 15 amino acids long. The CDR3 loop reads CASRRSNRENTEAFF. In nucleotides, the CDR3 is TGTGCCAGCAGGCGTTCGAACAGGGAAAACACTGAAGCTTTCTTT.

This sequence joins TRBV19 and TRBJ1-5, with TRBD1 matching 8 bases. CDR3 length: 13 amino acids. Germline trimming cut 3 bases from V and 10 bases from J; bases unmatched to any gene: 5. Per germline, CDR1 LNHDA and CDR2 SQIVND (reference sequence). The CDR3 loop is CASSIDRGEPQHF. CDR3 nucleotides: TGTGCCAGTAGTATCGACAGGGGAGAACCCCAGCATTTT.

The chain is built from TRBV2 and TRBJ2-2; 11 bases are shared with TRBD2. The CDR3 loop spans 15 amino acids. V was clipped by 11 bases and J by 4 bases; unmatched bases: 9. Germline V gene lookup returns CDR1 SNHLY and CDR2 FYNNEI. CDR3 DNA: TGTGCCTGCCATAGCGGGGGGGCGGCCACCGGGGAGCTGTTTTTT. Protein sequence: CACHSGGAATGELFF. Full variable domain (outside the CDR3, taken from reference TRBV2 and TRBJ2-2): EPEVTQTPSHQVTQMGQEVILRCVPISNHLYFYWYRQILGQKVEFLVSFYNNEISEKSEIFDDQFSVERPDGSNFTLKIRSTKLEDSAMYFCACHSGGAATGELFFGEGSRLTVL.

The chain joins TRBV27 to TRBJ2-5; D is uncertain. This CDR3 has 15 amino acids. Germline values: CDR1 MNHEY, CDR2 SMNVEV (reference sequence). Trimming removed 5 bases from V and 0 bases from J, with 13 bases in between. CDR3 loop: CASSPLETYQETQYF. The CDR3 bases are TGTGCCAGCAGTCCATTGGAAACTTACCAAGAGACCCAGTACTTC.

The genes are TRBV11-2 and TRBJ1-2; no reliable D call. Looked up from germline, CDR1 is SGHAT and CDR2 is FQNNGV. The length of the CDR3 is 12 residues. Trimming stripped 5 bases from V and 8 bases from J, with 12 bases between. CDR3 sequence (DNA): TGTGCCAGCAGCCCCCGGGTCGGAGGCTACACCTTC. As protein: CASSPRVGGYTF.

This clonotype was seen a handful of times. The J gene is TRBJ1-6, the V gene TRBV20-1; TRBD1 aligns across 10 bases. V dropped 4 bases and J dropped 6; count of bases not matched to a gene: 6. The length of the CDR3 is 15 residues. The germline V gene has CDR1 DFQATT and CDR2 SNEGSKA (reference sequence). In DNA form, the CDR3 reads TGCAGTGCTAACGATGGACAGGGGGTTAATTCACCCCTCCACTTT. It specifies CSANDGQGVNSPLHF.

This clonotype showed up many times. The rearrangement joins TRBV5-1 to TRBJ2-5, with 8 bases lining up with TRBD1. Germline CDR1 and CDR2: SGHRS and YFSETQ. This CDR3 has 15 residues. Losses at the gene ends were 6 bases for V and 4 bases for J; bases not matched to a gene: 11. The CDR3 coding sequence is TGCGCCAGCAAACCTATGACAGGGGTGGCAGAGACCCAGTACTTC. Translation: CASKPMTGVAETQYF.

This clonotype has a count of ten or more. This chain links TRBV4-3 with TRBJ2-1; TRBD1 matches at 8 bases. The CDR3 length is 17 residues. J was trimmed by 4 bases and V by 4 bases; bases with no gene match: 12. CDR1 is LGHNA, CDR2 YSLEER, per germline. This CDR3 is CASSRLPGQGFYNEQFF. Written as DNA, the CDR3 is TGCGCCAGCAGCCGATTGCCCGGACAGGGTTTTTACAATGAGCAGTTCTTC.

This clonotype was detected ten times or more. The chain links TRBV12-3 or TRBV12-4 to TRBJ1-2; D gene unclear. The CDR3 extends over 12 amino acids. Trimming took 6 bases from V and 5 from J, leaving 10 bases between them. CDR3 sequence reads: CASRPDGYGYTF. The CDR3 nucleotides are TGTGCCAGCAGACCCGACGGGTATGGCTACACCTTC.

This clonotype was detected many times. The chain carries TRBV4-1 and TRBJ1-5; TRBD1 might be the D (5 bases). Trimming shortened V by 1 base and J by 7 bases, and 14 bases separated the two germline ends. Germline CDR1 MGHRA, CDR2 YSYEKL. This CDR3 comprises 15 residues. As DNA, the CDR3 is TGCGCCAGCAGCCAAGGTTGGGGGACCGGGCAGCCCCAGCATTTT. Its translation: CASSQGWGTGQPQHF.

This clonotype came up a few times. The rearrangement links TRBV9 to TRBJ2-5, with 12 bases identical to TRBD2. After removal of 1 base from V and 0 bases from J, the junction contained 7 bases not matched to a gene. This CDR3 spans 18 amino acids. Germline CDR1 SGDLS, CDR2 YYNGEE. The CDR3 DNA sequence: TGTGCCAGCAGCGTATCAGTGGGGACTAGCGGGTACCAAGAGACCCAGTACTTC. Translation: CASSVSVGTSGYQETQYF. Full variable domain (missing parts from reference TRBV9 and TRBJ2-5): DSGVTQTPKHLITATGQRVTLRCSPRSGDLSVYWYQQSLDQGLQFLIQYYNGEERAKGNILERFSAQQFPDLHSELNLSSLELGDSALYFCASSVSVGTSGYQETQYFGPGTRLLVL.

The chain combines TRBV18 with TRBJ2-7, with a possible D match to TRBD1 (6 bases). Germline values: CDR1 KGHSH, CDR2 LQKENI. The CDR3 runs to 15 residues. Trimming took 4 bases from V and 2 from J, leaving 15 bases between them. CDR3 DNA: TGTGCCAGCTCACAGCCGGGACACGGTACCTACGAGCAGTACTTC. Its translation is CASSQPGHGTYEQYF.

The V call is TRBV4-1, the J call TRBJ1-1; D gene ambiguous. The CDR3 has 16 residues. Trimming left V 1 base short and J 0 bases short, with 12 bases between. CDR1 and CDR2 from the germline V gene are MGHRA and YSYEKL. The CDR3 protein is CASSQVDQTLNTEAFF. CDR3 nucleotide sequence: TGCGCCAGCAGCCAAGTTGACCAGACGTTGAACACTGAAGCTTTCTTT.

The sample holds many counts of this clonotype. The gene calls are TRBV5-1 and TRBJ2-5; TRBD2 aligns across 9 bases. V shed 6 bases and J 4 bases; nucleotides not matched to a gene: 13. The CDR3 runs to 16 residues. The germline V gene encodes CDR1 SGHRS and CDR2 YFSETQ. The CDR3 reads CASKWGGSGRGETQYF. DNA for the CDR3: TGCGCCAGCAAATGGGGCGGTAGCGGGAGAGGAGAGACCCAGTACTTC.

This clonotype was counted many times. This sequence joins TRBV29-1 and TRBJ2-7; no reliable D call. Germline assignment: CDR1 SQVTM and CDR2 ANQGSEA. V was trimmed by 4 bases and J by 2 bases, leaving 6 bases between them. The CDR3 loop spans 11 amino acids. CDR3 in amino acids: CSVGEPYEQYF. The DNA of the CDR3 is TGCAGCGTTGGTGAACCCTACGAGCAGTACTTC.

The gene calls are TRBV29-1 and TRBJ2-6; D gene unclear. V lost 4 bases to trimming and J lost 0 bases, with 4 bases between them. CDR3 size: 13 residues. Per germline, CDR1 SQVTM and CDR2 ANQGSEA. CDR3 amino acids: CSVASSGANVLTF. DNA for the CDR3: TGCAGCGTTGCGAGCTCTGGGGCCAACGTCCTGACTTTC.

This clonotype was counted a few times. The chain joins TRBV20-1 to TRBJ2-2; TRBD1 might be the D (5 bases). Germline values: CDR1 DFQATT, CDR2 SNEGSKA (reference sequence). The CDR3 spans 15 residues. Trimming left V 1 base short and J 3 bases short, with 12 bases between. This CDR3 reads CSARAAGWDTGELFF. CDR3 DNA: TGCAGTGCTAGAGCGGCAGGGTGGGACACCGGGGAGCTGTTTTTT.